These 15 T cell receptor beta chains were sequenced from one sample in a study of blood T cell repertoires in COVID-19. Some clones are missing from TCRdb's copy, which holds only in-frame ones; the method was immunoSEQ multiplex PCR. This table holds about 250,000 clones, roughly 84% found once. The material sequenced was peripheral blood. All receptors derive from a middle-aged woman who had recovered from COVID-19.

The CDR3 is CATSDPGQYNSPLHF. CDR3 bases: TGTGCCACCAGTGACCCCGGACAGTATAATTCACCCCTCCACTTT. The genes are TRBV24-1 and TRBJ1-6; D perhaps matches TRBD1 (6 bases). Germline CDR1 KGHDR, CDR2 SFDVKD. Deletions cut 4 bases from V and 4 bases from J, with 10 bases between. The CDR3 loop spans 15 amino acids.

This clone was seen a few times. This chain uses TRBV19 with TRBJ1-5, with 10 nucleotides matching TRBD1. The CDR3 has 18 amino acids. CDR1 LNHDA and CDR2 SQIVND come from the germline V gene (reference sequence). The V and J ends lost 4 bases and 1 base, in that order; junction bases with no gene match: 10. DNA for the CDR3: TGTGCCAGTAGTACCCGGGACAGGGGCCCTATAAGCAATCAGCCCCAGCATTTT. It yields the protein CASSTRDRGPISNQPQHF.

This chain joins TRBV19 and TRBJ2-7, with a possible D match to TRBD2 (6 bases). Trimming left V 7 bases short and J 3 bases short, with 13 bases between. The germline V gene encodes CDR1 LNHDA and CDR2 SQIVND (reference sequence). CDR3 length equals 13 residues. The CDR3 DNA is TGTGCCAGTACCCCGGAGGGGCGCTACGAGCAGTACTTC. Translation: CASTPEGRYEQYF.

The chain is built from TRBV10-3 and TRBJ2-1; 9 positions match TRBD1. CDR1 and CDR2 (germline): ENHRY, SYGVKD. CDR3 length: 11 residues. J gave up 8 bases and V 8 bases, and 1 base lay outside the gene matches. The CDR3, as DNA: TGTGCCATCGGACAGGGGTATGAGCAGTTCTTC. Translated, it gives CAIGQGYEQFF.

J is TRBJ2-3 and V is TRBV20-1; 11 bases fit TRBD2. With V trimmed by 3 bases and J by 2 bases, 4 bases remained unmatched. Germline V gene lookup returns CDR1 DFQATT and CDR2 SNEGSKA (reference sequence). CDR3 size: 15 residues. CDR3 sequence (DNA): TGCAGTGCTAGTCCACTAGCGGGAGTCACAGATACGCAGTATTTT. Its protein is CSASPLAGVTDTQYF.

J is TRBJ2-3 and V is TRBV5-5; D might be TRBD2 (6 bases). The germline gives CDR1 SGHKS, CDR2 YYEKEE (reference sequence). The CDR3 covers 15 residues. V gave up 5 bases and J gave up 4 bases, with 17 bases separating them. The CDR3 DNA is TGTGCCAGCAGTACGACGGGGGTAGGTCCAGATACGCAGTATTTT. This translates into CASSTTGVGPDTQYF. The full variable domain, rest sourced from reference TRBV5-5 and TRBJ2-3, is DAGVTQSPTHLIKTRGQQVTLRCSPISGHKSVSWYQQVLGQGPQFIFQYYEKEERGRGNFPDRFSARQFPNYSSELNVNALLLGDSALYLCASSTTGVGPDTQYFGPGTRLTVL.

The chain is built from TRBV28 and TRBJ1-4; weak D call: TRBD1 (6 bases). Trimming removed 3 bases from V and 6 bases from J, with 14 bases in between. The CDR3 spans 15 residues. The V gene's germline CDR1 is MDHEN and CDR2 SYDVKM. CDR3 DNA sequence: TGTGCCAGCAGTTTGGTACAGGGCTTGGATGAAAAACTGTTTTTT. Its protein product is CASSLVQGLDEKLFF.

The DNA for the CDR3 is TGTGCCAGCAGCTTGACAGGAGACAATGAGCAGTTCTTC. Encoded protein: CASSLTGDNEQFF. The genes are TRBV5-6 and TRBJ2-1, with D possibly matching TRBD1 (5 bases). Germline lookup yields CDR1 SGHDT and CDR2 YYEEEE. Trimming pared 1 base from V and 5 bases from J, leaving 7 bases between. There are 13 residues in the CDR3. The variable domain in full, completed from reference TRBV5-6 and TRBJ2-1, reads DAGVTQSPTHLIKTRGQQVTLRCSPKSGHDTVSWYQQALGQGPQFIFQYYEEEERQRGNFPDRFSGHQFPNYSSELNVNALLLGDSALYLCASSLTGDNEQFFGPGTRLTVL.

As DNA, the CDR3 is TGTGCCAGCAGTGACACGAACAGGAGTAACTATGGCTACACCTTC. Its translation is CASSDTNRSNYGYTF. The chain combines TRBV6-2 or TRBV6-3 with TRBJ1-2, with D tentatively TRBD1 (5 bases). Trimming took 5 bases from V and 1 from J, leaving 14 bases between them. The CDR3 spans 15 residues. Germline V CDR1 and CDR2: MNHEY, SVGEGT.

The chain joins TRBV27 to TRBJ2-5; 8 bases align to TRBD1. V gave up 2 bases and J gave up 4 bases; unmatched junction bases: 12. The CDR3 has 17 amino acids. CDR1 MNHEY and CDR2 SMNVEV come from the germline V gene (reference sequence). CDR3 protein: CASSLSPGAGGRETQYF. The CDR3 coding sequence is TGTGCCAGCAGTTTAAGCCCTGGGGCAGGGGGCAGAGAGACCCAGTACTTC.

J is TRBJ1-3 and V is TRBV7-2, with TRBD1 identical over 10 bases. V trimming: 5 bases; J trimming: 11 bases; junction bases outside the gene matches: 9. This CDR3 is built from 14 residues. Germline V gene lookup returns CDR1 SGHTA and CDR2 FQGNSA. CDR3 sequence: CASSPGQGGASIYF. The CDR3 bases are TGTGCCAGCAGCCCCGGACAGGGGGGTGCGTCCATATATTTT.

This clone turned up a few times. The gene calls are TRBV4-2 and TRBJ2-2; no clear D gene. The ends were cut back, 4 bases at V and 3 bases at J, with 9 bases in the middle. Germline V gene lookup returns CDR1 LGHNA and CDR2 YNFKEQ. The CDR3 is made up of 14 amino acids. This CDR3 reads CASSPGRDTGELFF. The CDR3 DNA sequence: TGTGCCAGCAGCCCAGGCAGAGACACCGGGGAGCTGTTTTTT.

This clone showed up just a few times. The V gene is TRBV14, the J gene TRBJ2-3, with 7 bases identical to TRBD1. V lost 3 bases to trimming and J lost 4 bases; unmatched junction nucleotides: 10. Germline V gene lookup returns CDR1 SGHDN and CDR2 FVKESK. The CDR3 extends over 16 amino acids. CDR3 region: CASSHIKGASADTQYF. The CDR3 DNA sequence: TGTGCCAGCAGCCATATTAAGGGGGCCTCAGCAGATACGCAGTATTTT.

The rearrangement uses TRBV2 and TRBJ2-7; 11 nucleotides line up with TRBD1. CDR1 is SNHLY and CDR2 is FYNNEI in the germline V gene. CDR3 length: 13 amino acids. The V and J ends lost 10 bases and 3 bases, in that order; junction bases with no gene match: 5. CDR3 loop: CAKAGTGGYEQYF. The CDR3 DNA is TGTGCCAAGGCCGGGACAGGGGGCTACGAGCAGTACTTC.

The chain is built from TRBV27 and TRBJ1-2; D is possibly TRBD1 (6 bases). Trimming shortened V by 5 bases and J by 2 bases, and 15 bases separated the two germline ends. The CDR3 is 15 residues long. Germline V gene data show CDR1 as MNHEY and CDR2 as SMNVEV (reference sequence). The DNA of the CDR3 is TGTGCCAGCAGTCGGAACAGGGCCTCCAACTATGGCTACACCTTC. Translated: CASSRNRASNYGYTF.